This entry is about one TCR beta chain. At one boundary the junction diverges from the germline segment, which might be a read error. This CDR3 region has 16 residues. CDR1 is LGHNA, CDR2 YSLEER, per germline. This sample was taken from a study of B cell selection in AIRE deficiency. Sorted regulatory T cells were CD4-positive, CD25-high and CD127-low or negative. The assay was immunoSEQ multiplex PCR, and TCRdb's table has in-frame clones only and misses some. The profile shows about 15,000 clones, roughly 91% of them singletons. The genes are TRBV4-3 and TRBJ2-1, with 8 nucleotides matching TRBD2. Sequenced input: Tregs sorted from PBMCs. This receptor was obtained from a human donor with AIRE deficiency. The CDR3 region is CTSSLLGVAGNNEQFF. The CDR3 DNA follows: TGCACCAGCAGCCTATTGGGGGTAGCGGGGAACAATGAGCAGTTCTTC.